These 25 T cell receptor beta chains share one sample of origin, sequenced in a study of CD8 T cells in ankylosing spondylitis. TCRdb processed the 5' RACE reads anew with MiXCR; each CDR3 protein has one entry. The profile covers about 240,000 distinct CDR3 sequences, with approximately 11% appearing a single time and under 7% taken by the ten largest. Sequencing was performed on blood, either unsorted or a sorted T cell fraction (not recorded which). The receptors were sampled from a male donor with ankylosing spondylitis or in good health (not recorded which).

This clonotype turned up a few times. This chain uses TRBV7-6 with TRBJ2-5; D unclear. This CDR3 contains 13 residues. V lost 3 bases and J lost 5, with 10 bases in between. Germline V gene data show CDR1 as SGHVS and CDR2 as FNYEAQ. This CDR3 reads CASSLDSRETQYF. CDR3 sequence (DNA): TGTGCCAGCAGCTTGGATAGTAGGGAGACCCAGTACTTC.

The genes are TRBV6-1 and TRBJ1-1; no firm D call. This CDR3 has 12 residues. Germline V gives CDR1 MNHNS, CDR2 SASEGT. V dropped 10 bases and J dropped 6 bases, with 15 bases sitting between them. The chain's CDR3 is CATGRLGAEAFF. As DNA, the CDR3 is TGTGCCACCGGAAGGTTGGGCGCTGAAGCTTTCTTT.

This clonotype was recorded a few times. V and J are TRBV5-1 and TRBJ2-3; the D call may be TRBD1 or TRBD2 (5 bases each). Trimming pared 0 bases from V and 0 bases from J, leaving 11 bases between. Germline CDR1 and CDR2: SGHRS and YFSETQ. The length of the CDR3 is 16 residues. CDR3 coding DNA: TGCGCCAGCAGCTTGGAGGGGACGGCTAGCACAGATACGCAGTATTTT. Translation: CASSLEGTASTDTQYF. Drawing the rest from reference TRBV5-1 and TRBJ2-3, the complete variable domain is KAGVTQTPRYLIKTRGQQVTLSCSPISGHRSVSWYQQTPGQGLQFLFEYFSETQRNKGNFPGRFSGRQFSNSRSEMNVSTLELGDSALYLCASSLEGTASTDTQYFGPGTRLTVL.

The V gene is TRBV5-1, the J gene TRBJ2-7; possibly TRBD2 for D (5 bases). V was clipped by 2 bases and J by 6 bases, with 18 bases between them. CDR3 length: 15 residues. CDR1 and CDR2 (germline): SGHRS, YFSETQ. The CDR3 reads CASSFFSGSSSEQYF. CDR3 sequence (DNA): TGCGCCAGCAGCTTCTTCTCGGGATCCTCAAGCGAGCAGTACTTC.

At least ten counts were recorded for this clonotype. V is TRBV7-3 and J is TRBJ2-2; TRBD1 aligns across 8 bases. The CDR3 spans 17 residues. Germline V CDR1 and CDR2: SGHTA, FQGTGA. After removal of 5 bases from V and 5 bases from J, the junction contained 13 bases not matched to a gene. The DNA of the CDR3 is TGTGCCAGCAGCCCCCTTAGCAGGGGGCTCGGAACCGGGGAGCTGTTTTTT. The encoded protein is CASSPLSRGLGTGELFF.

This clonotype was seen repeatedly, ten times or more. The chain carries TRBV12-3 or TRBV12-4 and TRBJ2-3; D may be TRBD1 (5 bases). The germline V and J ends were trimmed by 6 bases and 5 bases, with 9 bases remaining between them. CDR3 size: 12 residues. CDR3 bases: TGTGCCAGCAGCCACCAGGGAGATACGCAGTATTTT. Protein: CASSHQGDTQYF.

With respect to this clonotype: A read error may explain this, as a much larger clone is one base away. The V call is TRBV7-2, the J call TRBJ2-1, with 8 bases that match TRBD2. This CDR3 spans 16 amino acids. The V segment lost 1 base and the J segment 1 base; nucleotides outside the gene matches: 3. CDR1 is SGHTA, CDR2 FQGNSA, per germline. Written as DNA, the CDR3 is TGTGCCAGCAGCTTAGGGTCTAGCGGGTCCTACAATGAGCAGTTCTTC. Translation gives CASSLGSSGSYNEQFF. The entire variable domain, with the rest obtained from reference TRBV7-2 and TRBJ2-1, is as follows: GAGVSQSPSNKVTEKGKDVELRCDPISGHTALYWYRQSLGQGLEFLIYFQGNSAPDKSGLPSDRFSAERTGGSVSTLTIQRTQQEDSAVYLCASSLGSSGSYNEQFFGPGTRLTVL.

This clonotype occurred many times. The chain is built from TRBV5-1 and TRBJ1-2, with D possibly TRBD1 on 5 matching bases. Germline V gives CDR1 SGHRS, CDR2 YFSETQ. The germline V and J ends were trimmed by 4 bases and 5 bases, with 15 bases remaining between them. The CDR3 is made up of 14 amino acids. The CDR3 DNA is TGCGCCAGCAGCGACGGGACCTCGCGGTATGGCTACACCTTC. Protein: CASSDGTSRYGYTF.

V gene TRBV9 combines with J gene TRBJ1-2; 10 bases match TRBD1. This CDR3 has 14 residues. Unmatched junction bases numbered 3, after V lost 1 base and J lost 6 bases. Germline CDR1 SGDLS, CDR2 YYNGEE. This CDR3 reads CASSVTGTGDGYTF. The CDR3, as DNA: TGTGCCAGCAGCGTAACCGGGACAGGGGATGGCTACACCTTC.

This chain links TRBV7-2 with TRBJ2-7, with a weak D call TRBD1 (5 bases). From germline, CDR1 is SGHTA and CDR2 FQGNSA. With 5 bases removed from V and 0 bases from J, the gap between germline ends came to 14 bases. This CDR3 is built from 15 residues. The CDR3 region has the DNA TGTGCCAGCAGCAAAGCCGGTGGGGCCTCCTACGAGCAGTACTTC. Its translation is CASSKAGGASYEQYF.

The V call is TRBV7-9, the J call TRBJ2-7; D may be TRBD1 (7 bases). Trimming shortened V by 5 bases and J by 4 bases, and 18 bases separated the two germline ends. Germline CDR1 is SEHNR and CDR2 is FQNEAQ (reference sequence). CDR3 size: 15 residues. The CDR3 loop is CASSQKPAGGYEQYF. As DNA, the CDR3 is TGTGCCAGCAGCCAAAAGCCGGCAGGGGGGTACGAGCAGTACTTC.

At least ten counts were recorded for this clonotype. V and J are TRBV15 and TRBJ1-5, with a possible D match to TRBD1 (6 bases). This CDR3 comprises 15 residues. Germline V lookup: CDR1 LNHNV, CDR2 YYDKDF (reference sequence). The V gene lost 0 bases and the J gene lost 5 bases, with 11 bases spanning the gap. Here the CDR3 reads CATSRERGGDQPQHF. The CDR3 DNA reads TGTGCCACCAGCAGAGAGAGAGGGGGTGATCAGCCCCAGCATTTT.

There are a few counts of this clonotype. V usage is TRBV7-9 and J usage is TRBJ2-7; D remains ambiguous. Germline assignment: CDR1 SEHNR and CDR2 FQNEAQ (reference sequence). V shed 9 bases and J shed 2 bases, with 11 bases lying between them. This CDR3 is 12 amino acids long. The CDR3 sequence is CASAAETYEQYF. CDR3 coding DNA: TGTGCCAGTGCGGCGGAAACCTACGAGCAGTACTTC.

This clonotype was counted at least ten times. The rearrangement uses TRBV5-1 and TRBJ2-3, with 8 bases that match TRBD2. Germline trimming cut 0 bases from V and 3 bases from J; bases unmatched to any gene: 6. Germline CDR1 reads SGHRS; CDR2 reads YFSETQ. This CDR3 is 16 amino acids long. This chain's CDR3 is CASSLEASGLTDTQYF. The CDR3 coding sequence is TGCGCCAGCAGCTTGGAGGCTAGCGGGTTGACAGATACGCAGTATTTT.

The V call is TRBV12-3 or TRBV12-4, the J call TRBJ2-1; D is unresolved. Trimming cost V 8 bases and J 8 bases, with 13 bases left between them. The CDR3 consists of 12 residues. The CDR3 sequence: CASLLLGYEQFF. The DNA for the CDR3 is TGTGCCAGCCTGCTATTGGGGTATGAGCAGTTCTTC.

J is TRBJ2-5 and V is TRBV6-1; TRBD2 matches at 16 bases. Germline assignment: CDR1 MNHNS and CDR2 SASEGT. The length of the CDR3 is 16 residues. Unmatched junction bases numbered 3, after V lost 6 bases and J lost 2 bases. The CDR3 DNA sequence: TGTGCCAGCAGCTCGGGACTAGCGGGGGGGCAAGAGACCCAGTACTTC. It specifies CASSSGLAGGQETQYF.

The chain recombines TRBV7-9 with TRBJ2-1; D is possibly TRBD1 (6 bases). Per germline, CDR1 SEHNR and CDR2 FQNEAQ (reference sequence). This CDR3 has 13 residues. V was cut by 2 bases and J by 8 bases, with 10 bases left in between. CDR3 sequence (DNA): TGTGCCAGCAGCTTATATGAGGGGGATGAGCAGTTCTTC. Residues: CASSLYEGDEQFF.

This clonotype was detected a few times. This chain uses TRBV5-1 with TRBJ1-2, with unresolved D. The CDR3 is 14 residues long. The V end was cut by 5 bases, the J end by 0 bases, with 11 bases between. Germline V gives CDR1 SGHRS, CDR2 YFSETQ. CDR3 in DNA: TGCGCCAGCAGGCTTGAGATAACTAACTATGGCTACACCTTC. Translating it yields CASRLEITNYGYTF.

This clonotype was counted between two and nine times. This rearrangement joins TRBV27 to TRBJ2-5; a weak D match, TRBD1 (6 bases). Trimming took off 4 bases at V and 0 bases at J, with 12 bases between the two ends. Germline V lookup: CDR1 MNHEY, CDR2 SMNVEV (reference sequence). The CDR3 spans 15 residues. CDR3 protein: CASSSLQGYQETQYF. The CDR3 coding sequence is TGTGCCAGCAGTTCCCTACAGGGCTACCAAGAGACCCAGTACTTC.

This clonotype has a count of ten or more. V usage is TRBV5-1 and J usage is TRBJ1-6, with D possibly being TRBD1 (6 bases). The CDR3 length is 14 residues. V was pared by 3 bases and J by 10 bases, with 14 bases between. Germline-derived CDR1 and CDR2 are SGHRS and YFSETQ. This CDR3 is CASSSQGEESPLHF. CDR3 nucleotides: TGCGCCAGCAGCTCACAGGGAGAAGAATCACCCCTCCACTTT.

This clonotype turned up a few times. This chain joins TRBV7-8 and TRBJ2-1; 9 bases are shared with TRBD1. After removal of 2 bases from V and 0 bases from J, the junction contained 2 bases not matched to a gene. The germline gives CDR1 SGHVS, CDR2 FQNEAQ. The length of the CDR3 is 16 residues. CDR3 region: CASSLTGQGSYNEQFF. CDR3 DNA: TGTGCCAGCAGCTTAACGGGACAGGGCTCCTACAATGAGCAGTTCTTC.

This clonotype has at least ten counts. The V call is TRBV20-1, the J call TRBJ2-5; D is perhaps TRBD1 (5 bases). With 7 bases removed from V and 2 bases from J, the gap between germline ends came to 8 bases. This CDR3 is built from 11 residues. The germline CDR1 and CDR2 sequences are DFQATT and SNEGSKA (reference sequence). For the CDR3, the DNA is TGCAGTGTGGGGCAACAAGAGACCCAGTACTTC. Amino acids: CSVGQQETQYF.

This clonotype appeared many times. The CDR3 DNA is TGTGCCAGCAGCTTGGTGGGGACTGAGCAGTTCTTC. It encodes CASSLVGTEQFF. This sequence joins TRBV5-5 and TRBJ2-1, with D perhaps assigned TRBD1 or TRBD2 (5 bases each). The germline V gene encodes CDR1 SGHKS and CDR2 YYEKEE (reference sequence). There are 12 residues in the CDR3. Between the trimmed V and J ends, which lost 0 bases and 9 bases, there was a span of 7 bases.

The sample holds a few counts of this clonotype. The chain carries TRBV7-9 and TRBJ2-1, with 8 bases that match TRBD1. This CDR3 has 17 residues. V gave up 0 bases and J gave up 5 bases; unmatched junction bases: 9. CDR1 and CDR2 from the germline V gene are SEHNR and FQNEAQ (reference sequence). The CDR3 sequence is CASSLALTGVRHNEQFF. Here the CDR3 DNA reads TGTGCCAGCAGCTTAGCCCTGACAGGGGTCCGCCACAATGAGCAGTTCTTC.

The sample holds one count of this clonotype. V usage is TRBV12-3 or TRBV12-4 and J usage is TRBJ2-3; tentatively, D is TRBD1 (5 bases). CDR3 length: 14 residues. With 6 bases removed from V and 0 bases from J, the gap between germline ends came to 10 bases. The CDR3 DNA follows: TGTGCCAGCAGCCAGACAGAAAGCACAGATACGCAGTATTTT. Its translation: CASSQTESTDTQYF.